A selection of T cell receptor beta chains follows, all from one sample in a study of blood T cell repertoires in COVID-19. Libraries were prepared by immunoSEQ multiplex PCR; TCRdb keeps only in-frame clonotypes and omits some of them. The sample gives 360,000 or so clones, roughly 87% of which show up once; approximately 5% is in the top ten. Sequenced material: PBMCs or T cells enriched from blood (not recorded which). The receptors come from a woman in her 50s who had recovered from COVID-19. The CDR3 runs from the conserved cysteine through the conserved F or W. Each record gives: J gene, V gene, CDR3 protein.

>TRBJ2-1|TRBV7-3
CASSNQTSPTPLSYNEQFF
>TRBJ1-2|TRBV30
CALGLNYGYTF
>TRBJ2-5|TRBV11-3
CASSLAGAETQYF
>TRBJ1-5|TRBV27
CASSLSQGNQPQHF
>TRBJ2-5|TRBV7-9
CASSKNAGGTETQYF
>TRBJ1-1|TRBV7-7
CASSPYTGTGFGNTEAFF
>TRBJ1-6|TRBV30
CAWSVGTENSPLHF
>TRBJ1-2|TRBV29-1
CSVGDRNYGYTF
>TRBJ1-5|TRBV7-9
CASSFSGNQPQHF
>TRBJ1-2|TRBV11-2
CASSFGTVDGYTF
>TRBJ2-1|TRBV5-4
CASSLERVSYNEQFF
>TRBJ2-1|TRBV5-1
CASRREANNEQFF
>TRBJ2-1|TRBV7-9
CASSPRWGLAGGHQQFF
>TRBJ1-2|TRBV29-1
CSVGTGANYGYTF
>TRBJ1-4|TRBV10-3
CAIKESVGGREKLFF
>TRBJ1-1|TRBV12-3/TRBV12-4
CASRNRGGTFF
>TRBJ1-1|TRBV19
CASSISAGVNTEAFF
>TRBJ2-5|TRBV5-6
CASSEPGLRQETQYF
>TRBJ2-7|TRBV11-3
CASSPPWPGTGVYEQYF
>TRBJ2-7|TRBV27
CASSAGWEQYF
>TRBJ1-4|TRBV4-3
CASRKEEDATNEKLFF
>TRBJ1-5|TRBV6-1
CASSERRTGEINQPQHF
>TRBJ2-1|TRBV7-8
CASSLSFEQFF
>TRBJ1-2|TRBV30
CAWSGGQGYYGYTF
>TRBJ1-2|TRBV2
CASRRVPLLGYTF
>TRBJ2-3|TRBV5-1
CASTGLAGVVDTQYF
>TRBJ2-3|TRBV11-2
CASSPPTSGRAGFTDTQYF
>TRBJ2-1|TRBV7-2
CASSTSGGANEQFF
>TRBJ2-1|TRBV30
CAWSFGLGGVSEQFF
>TRBJ1-5|TRBV28
CASRVGVQPQHF
>TRBJ1-2|TRBV19
CASSGDSSYGYTF
>TRBJ1-6|TRBV11-2
CASSTHNSPLHF
>TRBJ1-6|TRBV4-1
CASSQDQSPRSPLHF
>TRBJ2-3|TRBV6-5
CASKRGLTSTDTQYF
>TRBJ2-3|TRBV13
CASSLYVDTQYF
>TRBJ2-7|TRBV10-3
CAITETSGGDSSYEQYF
>TRBJ1-1|TRBV5-4
CASSFRRNTEAFF
>TRBJ1-1|TRBV2
CASSELAVSPPAFF
>TRBJ1-1|TRBV5-1
CASSLEPGRGTEAFF
>TRBJ2-7|TRBV5-6
CASSMTRGEQYF
>TRBJ1-2|TRBV3-1/TRBV3-2
CASSHLHGQAYGYTF
>TRBJ1-3|TRBV4-2
CASSPWPQGKGTIYF
>TRBJ1-1|TRBV28
CASSLWGREDAFF
>TRBJ1-5|TRBV6-1
CASSEVYSNQPQHF
>TRBJ1-2|TRBV5-1
CASSSAGHQLSGYTF
>TRBJ1-5|TRBV23-1
CASRRQGSQPQHF
>TRBJ2-7|TRBV18
CASSLKGGAYEQYF
>TRBJ2-7|TRBV3-1/TRBV3-2
CASRPTGGEQYF
>TRBJ1-2|TRBV5-1
CASSLGDRSYGYTF
>TRBJ1-2|TRBV7-8
CASSLRTGGGYGYTF